Each of the 23 T cell receptor beta chains below was sequenced from the same sample in a study of blood T cells in healthy people across ages (dated by TCRdb to the mid-2010s). Library creation used 5' RACE. The sequencing machine was an Illumina HiSeq 2500. A second PCR of about 6 to 11 cycles was run with a J-beta primer mix and a sample-barcoded 5' primer. The public sequencing data were trimmed at Q25 with fastp and processed into clonotypes with MiXCR by TCRdb, which kept only in-frame beta chains. Merged by CDR3 protein, the rows form single entries marked with the most common genes and DNA. The sample table shows about 1.1 million distinct CDR3 sequences, and 30% to 40% are seen once. The ten largest clonotypes hold around 14% of the sample. Sequencing input: blood. All receptors derive from a young man in good health.

The genes are TRBV4-3 and TRBJ1-2; D uncertain. Looked up from germline, CDR1 is LGHNA and CDR2 is YSLEER. The CDR3 consists of 18 residues. With 3 bases removed from V and 5 bases from J, the gap between germline ends came to 25 bases. CDR3 sequence (DNA): TGCGCCAGCAGCCATGTACAAATAGGAAGGGATCGTCTATATGGCTACACCTTC. This codes for CASSHVQIGRDRLYGYTF.

This clonotype was counted between two and nine times. The gene calls are TRBV13 and TRBJ2-1; D perhaps matches TRBD1 (6 bases). Germline assignment: CDR1 PRHDT and CDR2 FYEKMQ (reference sequence). CDR3 length: 12 amino acids. V was shortened by 5 bases and J by 8 bases, with 10 bases between the two germline ends. The CDR3 protein is CASSQEGDEQFF. In DNA, the CDR3 is TGTGCCAGCAGCCAAGAGGGGGATGAGCAGTTCTTC.

This chain connects TRBV7-2 to TRBJ2-5; D unresolved. Trimming left V 4 bases short and J 2 bases short, with 11 bases between. Per germline, CDR1 SGHTA and CDR2 FQGNSA. The CDR3 extends over 14 amino acids. DNA of the CDR3: TGTGCCAGCAGCTGTGGTGGGCGGCAAGAGACCCAGTACTTC. Translated, it gives CASSCGGRQETQYF.

The chain uses TRBV6-5 and TRBJ1-1; D gene uncertain. Trimming took off 8 bases at V and 1 base at J, with 14 bases between the two ends. This CDR3 spans 14 amino acids. Germline CDR1 MNHEY, CDR2 SVGAGI. The CDR3 loop reads CASGRVRTNTEAFF. CDR3 coding DNA: TGTGCCAGCGGTCGGGTTCGGACGAACACTGAAGCTTTCTTT.

V gene TRBV7-2 combines with J gene TRBJ2-3; 8 bases match TRBD2. Germline trimming cut 0 bases from V and 3 bases from J; bases unmatched to any gene: 8. The germline V gene has CDR1 SGHTA and CDR2 FQGNSA. This CDR3 spans 17 amino acids. CDR3 loop: CASSLALGGRITDTQYF. DNA for the CDR3: TGTGCCAGCAGCTTAGCGCTGGGCGGGAGGATTACAGATACGCAGTATTTT.

This clonotype appeared once. Mismatch with germline at one junction end may stem from a read error. CDR3 loop: CASSQDGTSSDRVVKDTQYF. The DNA for the CDR3 is TGCGCCAGCAGCCAAGATGGGACATCTAGCGACAGGGTCGTCAAAGATACGCAGTATTTC. The chain is built from TRBV4-1 and TRBJ2-3, with a possible D match to TRBD1 (7 bases). Germline assignment: CDR1 MGHRA and CDR2 YSYEKL. The CDR3 has 20 amino acids.

V and J are TRBV4-1 and TRBJ1-5, with D unclear. From germline, CDR1 is MGHRA and CDR2 YSYEKL. The CDR3 extends over 16 amino acids. Trimming stripped 7 bases from V and 4 bases from J, with 20 bases between. In DNA, the CDR3 is TGCGCCAGCAAATCCGATTTGGCCCGGACTAATCAGCCCCAGCATTTT. Its translation: CASKSDLARTNQPQHF.

This clonotype has only a few counts. J is TRBJ2-5 and V is TRBV29-1; D possibly matches TRBD1 or TRBD2 (6 bases each). The length of the CDR3 is 11 residues. Germline loops: CDR1 SQVTM, CDR2 ANQGSEA. V lost 7 bases, J lost 9 bases, and 15 bases lay in between. CDR3 region: CSGGLKGAQYF. In DNA, the CDR3 is TGCAGCGGGGGACTGAAGGGGGCCCAGTACTTC. The complete variable domain, with remaining parts taken from reference TRBV29-1 and TRBJ2-5, reads SAVISQKPSRDICQRGTSLTIQCQVDSQVTMMFWYRQQPGQSLTLIATANQGSEATYESGFVIDKFPISRPNLTFSTLTVSNMSPEDSSIYLCSGGLKGAQYFGPGTRLLVL.

The chain combines TRBV4-3 with TRBJ2-7; 8 nucleotides align to TRBD1. This CDR3 comprises 17 residues. V was pared by 0 bases and J by 4 bases, with 11 bases of the junction left unmatched. The germline V gene has CDR1 LGHNA and CDR2 YSLEER. The chain's CDR3 is CASSQDLEGQGRYEQYF. The CDR3, as DNA: TGCGCCAGCAGCCAAGATCTCGAAGGACAGGGTAGATACGAGCAGTACTTC.

The V call is TRBV5-1, the J call TRBJ1-1; D gene unclear. This CDR3 region has 13 residues. Trimming removed 6 bases at V and 3 bases at J, with 12 bases between. Germline values: CDR1 SGHRS, CDR2 YFSETQ. CDR3 amino acids: CASTGNPDTEAFF. The CDR3, as DNA: TGCGCCAGCACCGGTAATCCGGACACTGAAGCTTTCTTT. The full variable domain, completed using reference TRBV5-1 and TRBJ1-1, is KAGVTQTPRYLIKTRGQQVTLSCSPISGHRSVSWYQQTPGQGLQFLFEYFSETQRNKGNFPGRFSGRQFSNSRSEMNVSTLELGDSALYLCASTGNPDTEAFFGQGTRLTVV.

This clonotype was counted only a few times. This rearrangement joins TRBV12-5 to TRBJ2-1; weak D call: TRBD1 (6 bases). The germline V gene has CDR1 LGHNT and CDR2 FRNRAP. Between the trimmed V and J ends, which lost 7 bases and 5 bases, there was a span of 12 bases. The CDR3 sequence is 13 residues long. The DNA for the CDR3 is TGTGCTAGTGCCAAGGACAGCGACAATGAGCAGTTCTTC. It yields the protein CASAKDSDNEQFF.

The rearrangement joins TRBV6-2 or TRBV6-3 to TRBJ2-7; D unresolved. The CDR3 contains 16 residues. V was clipped by 4 bases and J by 0 bases, with 16 bases between them. The germline V gene encodes CDR1 MNHEY and CDR2 SVGEGT. CDR3 region: CASSSIGNPDSYEQYF. The CDR3 region has the DNA TGTGCCAGCAGTTCTATAGGGAATCCGGACTCCTACGAGCAGTACTTC.

The chain carries TRBV20-1 and TRBJ1-6; a weak D match, TRBD1 (5 bases). V lost 6 bases, J lost 8 bases, and 17 bases lay in between. The CDR3 contains 14 residues. CDR1 DFQATT and CDR2 SNEGSKA come from the germline V gene (reference sequence). CDR3 protein: CSAHLGTQYSPLHF. CDR3 in DNA: TGCAGTGCGCATCTCGGGACCCAGTATTCACCCCTCCACTTT.

The chain employs TRBV20-1 and TRBJ2-1; 7 bases match TRBD1. Trimming cost V 3 bases and J 9 bases; bases outside gene matches: 11. CDR3 length: 14 residues. CDR1 and CDR2 from the germline V gene are DFQATT and SNEGSKA (reference sequence). The CDR3 region is CSASHRGSLREQFF. The CDR3 DNA follows: TGCAGTGCTAGTCACAGGGGTTCCCTACGTGAGCAGTTCTTC.

This clonotype came up a few times. This chain connects TRBV28 to TRBJ2-2; 8 nucleotides line up with TRBD2. The V and J ends lost 6 bases and 5 bases, in that order; junction bases with no gene match: 5. CDR1 MDHEN and CDR2 SYDVKM come from the germline V gene. The CDR3 runs to 14 residues. CDR3 nucleotide sequence: TGTGCCAGCAGCACGGGGGGGGTAACCGGGGAGCTGTTTTTT. Translated, it gives CASSTGGVTGELFF.

The chain combines TRBV6-2 or TRBV6-3 with TRBJ1-2; D might be TRBD1 (5 bases). V was clipped by 5 bases and J by 9 bases, with 13 bases between them. In germline, CDR1 is MNHEY, CDR2 SVGEGT. The CDR3 runs to 12 residues. The CDR3 nucleotides are TGTGCCAGCAGTGGATCAGGGAGGAGCTACACCTTC. Its protein is CASSGSGRSYTF.

This clonotype came up a few times. The CDR3: CASSLVRGVTDTQYF. The CDR3 region has the DNA TGCGCCAGCAGCTTGGTACGGGGGGTCACAGATACGCAGTATTTT. V usage is TRBV5-1 and J usage is TRBJ2-3; TRBD2 matches at 7 bases. Germline CDR1 and CDR2: SGHRS and YFSETQ. Trimming at V came to 0 bases and at J to 2 bases, leaving 3 bases not matched to a gene. CDR3 length equals 15 residues.

This clonotype appeared a few times. This chain uses TRBV12-3 or TRBV12-4 with TRBJ1-2; no clear D. Trimming took off 2 bases at V and 4 bases at J, with 11 bases between the two ends. The CDR3 covers 14 residues. CDR3 bases: TGTGCCAGCAGTTTAAGCTCGGTCCTCTATGGCTACACCTTC. It codes for CASSLSSVLYGYTF.

The chain couples TRBV20-1 to TRBJ1-5; D is unclear. V lost 0 bases to trimming and J lost 4 bases, with 7 bases between them. CDR1 is DFQATT and CDR2 is SNEGSKA in the germline V gene (reference sequence). This CDR3 is built from 13 residues. The CDR3 nucleotides are TGCAGTGCTAGAGATATGGGTAATCAGCCCCAGCATTTT. It codes for CSARDMGNQPQHF.

The chain has TRBV19 and TRBJ1-2, with unresolved D. V dropped 1 base and J dropped 4 bases, with 7 bases sitting between them. The CDR3 is 13 amino acids. Germline CDR1 and CDR2: LNHDA and SQIVND (reference sequence). CDR3 DNA: TGTGCCAGTAGTATAGCCCCGGGCTATGGCTACACCTTC. This sequence encodes CASSIAPGYGYTF.

CDR3 protein: CSARHAGQLNSPLHF. The CDR3, as DNA: TGCAGTGCTAGACATGCGGGACAACTTAATTCACCCCTCCACTTT. This chain connects TRBV20-1 to TRBJ1-6; a possible D gene is TRBD1 (6 bases). CDR3 length equals 15 residues. Between the trimmed V and J ends, which lost 2 bases and 6 bases, there was a span of 14 bases. Germline CDR1 is DFQATT and CDR2 is SNEGSKA (reference sequence).

This chain uses TRBV30 with TRBJ1-2; D is uncertain. CDR3 length: 13 amino acids. V dropped 1 base and J dropped 2 bases, with 8 bases sitting between them. Looked up from germline, CDR1 is GTSNPN and CDR2 is SVGIG (reference sequence). CDR3 loop: CAWSDRLNYGYTF. DNA of the CDR3: TGTGCCTGGAGTGACAGACTGAACTATGGCTACACCTTC.

This sequence joins TRBV20-1 and TRBJ2-5; D remains ambiguous. The closer fit of TRBJ2-1 to the DNA end suggests the J call may be wrong. Germline loops: CDR1 DFQATT, CDR2 SNEGSKA (reference sequence). The CDR3 runs to 14 residues. CDR3 coding DNA: TGCAGTGCTAGAGATACACGGGCGAAAGAGACCCAGTTCTTC. It yields the protein CSARDTRAKETQFF.